This is a list of T cell receptor beta chains from one sample in a study of CD8 T cells in ankylosing spondylitis. TCRdb re-derived calls from the 5' RACE reads in MiXCR, one entry per CDR3 protein. The repertoire has about 450,000 distinct CDR3 sequences, roughly 26% of them found once; the top ten carry 0.75% to 0.9%. Input material: blood, either unsorted or a sorted T cell fraction (not recorded which). The receptors here all came from a male donor with ankylosing spondylitis. The CDR3 runs from the conserved cysteine through the conserved F or W. The order of the fields is V gene, J gene, clone size, D gene, CDR3 protein, CDR3 DNA. D genes are given only for firm matches. Size is omitted from some rows. Given values are once, few, many or a class for expanded clones.

v_gene: TRBV11-2; j_gene: TRBJ2-7; abundance: few; d_gene: TRBD1; CDR3aa: CASSLDQGTAYEQYF; CDR3nt: TGTGCCAGCAGCTTAGATCAAGGGACAGCCTACGAGCAGTACTTC
v_gene: TRBV29-1; j_gene: TRBJ2-7; abundance: .; d_gene: .; CDR3aa: CSVARGFYEQYF; CDR3nt: TGCAGCGTTGCAAGGGGGTTCTACGAGCAGTACTTC
v_gene: TRBV29-1; j_gene: TRBJ2-5; abundance: .; d_gene: TRBD2; CDR3aa: CSVGSGAVGETQYF; CDR3nt: TGCAGCGTCGGGAGCGGGGCCGTTGGAGAGACCCAGTACTTC
v_gene: TRBV28; j_gene: TRBJ2-3; abundance: .; d_gene: TRBD2; CDR3aa: CASKKTSGIDTDTQYF; CDR3nt: TGTGCCAGCAAAAAGACTAGCGGGATTGACACAGATACGCAGTATTTT
v_gene: TRBV7-8; j_gene: TRBJ2-6; abundance: many; d_gene: .; CDR3aa: CASSPTLVSGANVLTF; CDR3nt: TGTGCCAGCAGCCCCACGTTGGTCTCTGGGGCCAACGTCCTGACTTTC
v_gene: TRBV6-4; j_gene: TRBJ2-1; abundance: .; d_gene: TRBD1; CDR3aa: CASSRKGQGAYNEQFF; CDR3nt: TGTGCCAGCAGTCGTAAAGGACAGGGGGCCTACAATGAGCAGTTCTTC
v_gene: TRBV20-1; j_gene: TRBJ2-1; abundance: few; d_gene: TRBD1; CDR3aa: CSATDRVNNNEQFF; CDR3nt: TGCAGTGCTACCGACAGGGTCAACAACAATGAGCAGTTCTTC
v_gene: TRBV29-1; j_gene: TRBJ2-2; abundance: few; d_gene: .; CDR3aa: CSAEVTTNTGELFF; CDR3nt: TGCAGCGCCGAGGTCACAACGAACACCGGGGAGCTGTTTTTT
v_gene: TRBV20-1; j_gene: TRBJ2-1; abundance: few; d_gene: TRBD2; CDR3aa: CSARFGRSYNEQFF; CDR3nt: TGCAGTGCTAGATTCGGGAGGTCCTACAATGAGCAGTTCTTC
v_gene: TRBV7-2; j_gene: TRBJ2-1; abundance: few; d_gene: TRBD2; CDR3aa: CASSLKSLLAGGNEQFF; CDR3nt: TGTGCCAGCAGCTTAAAGAGTCTCCTAGCGGGAGGCAATGAGCAGTTCTTC
v_gene: TRBV24-1; j_gene: TRBJ2-7; abundance: .; d_gene: .; CDR3aa: CATSDGTGTLYEQYF; CDR3nt: TGTGCCACCAGTGATGGAACCGGGACCCTCTACGAGCAGTACTTC
v_gene: TRBV4-1; j_gene: TRBJ2-5; abundance: few; d_gene: TRBD2; CDR3aa: CASSHRDYRETQYF; CDR3nt: TGCGCCAGCAGCCACCGGGACTACCGTGAGACCCAGTACTTC
v_gene: TRBV12-3/TRBV12-4; j_gene: TRBJ1-3; abundance: many; d_gene: .; CDR3aa: CASSLREFGSGNTIYF; CDR3nt: TGTGCCAGCAGTTTACGTGAATTCGGCTCTGGAAACACCATATATTTT
v_gene: TRBV6-1; j_gene: TRBJ1-5; abundance: few; d_gene: TRBD1; CDR3aa: CASSGDTGVGQPQHF; CDR3nt: TGTGCCAGCAGTGGAGATACAGGGGTTGGGCAGCCCCAGCATTTT
v_gene: TRBV6-1; j_gene: TRBJ2-3; abundance: .; d_gene: TRBD2; CDR3aa: CASSDTSDGTDTQYF; CDR3nt: TGTGCCAGCAGTGATACTAGCGATGGCACAGATACGCAGTATTTT
v_gene: TRBV5-1; j_gene: TRBJ2-3; abundance: once; d_gene: .; CDR3aa: CASSLNGLDYDTQYF; CDR3nt: TGCGCCAGCAGCTTGAACGGACTGGATTATGATACGCAGTATTTT